This TCR beta chain emerged from a study of shared clonotypes between healthy human individuals. Among the donors, all were Caucasian adults who lived in Nashville, Tennessee. CD4+ cells were split into CD45RA+ naive and CD45RA-negative memory subsets. Study conclusions and caveats: Sequencing depth was expected to influence donor clonotype sharing.

The DNA input per sorted-subset replicate PCR was approximately 210 ng, corresponding to some 30,000 T cell genomes. Using immunoSEQ multiplex PCR, the repertoire was profiled, and TCRdb retains in-frame clones only, with some absent. The sample carries 950,000 to 1,100,000 clones, approximately 80% recorded once. This clone was picked up a small number of times. Its target is not known. The CDR3 spans 15 residues. V lost 6 bases and J lost 2; bases outside the gene matches: 9. Germline lookup yields CDR1 MNHEY and CDR2 SMNVEV (reference sequence). The sample comprised memory CD4+ T cells from PBMCs. Specified subset: CD45RA-negative fraction. The chain couples TRBV27 to TRBJ2-7, with TRBD1 matching over 8 bases. This receptor was obtained from a man younger than 35 in good health. Some clones in this sample may be carry-over from other donors' samples. CDR3 coding DNA: TGTGCCAGCAGACACCGTACAGGGGGAGCCTACGAGCAGTACTTC. Translation gives CASRHRTGGAYEQYF.